This T cell receptor beta chain was captured by sequencing in a study of blood T cell repertoires in COVID-19. This clone was seen a single time. Produced via immunoSEQ multiplex PCR; TCRdb's table is partial and in-frame only. Of about 300,000 clones in the sample, about four fifths were seen once. The sample consisted of peripheral blood. The origin of this receptor is a human donor with COVID-19, enrolled during active disease. The donor label of this sample is uncertain.

The CDR3 DNA sequence: TGTGCCAGCAGCCAAGATCTTGCGGTAGGTTCGGGGAACTATGGCTACACCTTC. Its protein is CASSQDLAVGSGNYGYTF. The chain joins TRBV3-1 (or the pseudogene TRBV3-2) to TRBJ1-2; no clear D. CDR3 length: 18 residues. V lost 0 bases and J lost 2, with 19 bases in between. CDR1 is LGHDT and CDR2 is YNNKEL in the germline V gene (reference sequence).